A selection of T cell receptor beta chains follows, all from one sample in a study of OX40 agonist ivuxolimab in advanced cancers. This table comes from immunoSEQ multiplex PCR, and its TCRdb copy is limited to in-frame clones, with some not included. This table holds around 98,000 clones, 70% to 90% found once. Sequences were derived from CD4+ or CD8+ T cells sorted from blood, sampled in a trial of the OX40 agonist ivuxolimab. These receptors originate from an adult with an advanced solid tumor such as melanoma, head and neck, liver or kidney cancer. The CDR3 runs from the conserved cysteine through the conserved F or W. The D gene is left open where the match is weak. Rows may omit the clone size; those that give it use once, few, many or a size class.

>once|TRBD1|TRBJ1-1|TRBV10-2
CASRPQGAPNTEAFF
TGCGCCAGCAGACCACAGGGGGCCCCTAACACTGAAGCTTTCTTT
>-|-|TRBJ2-2|TRBV28
CASILQGTGELFF
TGTGCCAGCATCCTCCAGGGGACCGGGGAGCTGTTTTTT
>-|-|TRBJ2-7|TRBV4-2
CASSQALIGSPYEQYF
TGTGCCAGCAGCCAAGCGTTAATCGGGTCCCCCTACGAGCAGTACTTC
>-|-|TRBJ2-7|TRBV5-6
CASSLGTVSYEQYF
TGTGCCAGCAGCTTGGGGACAGTCTCCTACGAGCAGTACTTC
>-|-|TRBJ2-7|TRBV11-2
CASSSRRGPYEQYF
TGTGCCAGCAGCTCTAGAAGGGGCCCCTACGAGCAGTACTTC
>-|TRBD1|TRBJ1-2|TRBV6-1
CASSDGTGGADYGYTF
TGTGCCAGCAGTGACGGGACAGGGGGCGCGGACTATGGCTACACCTTC
>many|-|TRBJ1-2|TRBV5-4
CASSHPRAVGYTF
TGTGCCAGCAGCCACCCGCGGGCTGTTGGCTACACCTTC
>-|TRBD1|TRBJ1-1|TRBV14
CASSPPGTANTEAFF
TGTGCCAGCAGCCCTCCTGGGACAGCCAACACTGAAGCTTTCTTT
>-|-|TRBJ2-7|TRBV7-8
CASSLAIGYEQYF
TGTGCCAGCAGCTTAGCAATCGGCTACGAGCAGTACTTC
>-|TRBD1|TRBJ1-2|TRBV12-5
CASGLRTGQGAKFFYGYTF
TGTGCTAGTGGTTTGAGGACGGGACAGGGGGCGAAATTTTTCTATGGCTACACCTTC
>-|-|TRBJ2-7|TRBV29-1
CSVYTEPYEQYF
TGCAGCGTTTATACGGAACCCTACGAGCAGTACTTC
>-|-|TRBJ1-2|TRBV5-8
CASSLVGDNYGYTF
TGTGCCAGCAGCTTGGTTGGTGATAACTATGGCTACACCTTC
>-|-|TRBJ1-2|TRBV9
CASSPTPENYGYTF
TGTGCCAGCAGCCCGACACCAGAAAACTATGGCTACACCTTC
>-|-|TRBJ1-4|TRBV5-6
CASTTNSAYYEKLFF
TGTGCCAGCACAACTAACTCAGCGTACTATGAAAAACTGTTTTTT
>-|TRBD2|TRBJ2-1|TRBV30
CAWRDSGGAYEQFF
TGTGCCTGGAGGGATAGCGGGGGGGCCTATGAGCAGTTCTTC
>-|-|TRBJ1-2|TRBV13
CASSQGGYGYTF
TGTGCCAGCAGCCAGGGAGGCTATGGCTACACCTTC
>-|-|TRBJ2-7|TRBV6-1
CASSDRAYEQYF
TGTGCCAGCAGTGACAGAGCCTACGAGCAGTACTTC
>-|-|TRBJ2-7|TRBV7-2
CASSPSYGTYEQYF
TGTGCCAGCAGCCCAAGCTACGGGACCTACGAGCAGTACTTC
>-|-|TRBJ2-2|TRBV7-9
CASSSIGGELFF
TGTGCCAGCAGTTCCATCGGCGGGGAGCTGTTTTTT
>-|-|TRBJ2-7|TRBV5-1
CASSLSGATYEQYF
TGCGCCAGCAGCCTGAGTGGGGCAACCTACGAGCAGTACTTC
>-|-|TRBJ2-5|TRBV4-3
CASSHQRQNPQETQYF
TGCGCCAGCAGCCACCAAAGACAGAACCCCCAAGAGACCCAGTACTTC
>-|-|TRBJ1-1|TRBV7-3
CASSLRGLDTEAFF
TGTGCCAGCAGCCTCAGGGGATTGGACACTGAAGCTTTCTTT
>-|-|TRBJ1-3|TRBV5-4
CASSSINVRDNSGNTIYF
TGTGCCAGCAGCTCCATAAACGTACGGGACAACTCTGGAAACACCATATATTTT
>-|-|TRBJ1-1|TRBV7-6
CASSLQILTEAFF
TGTGCCAGCAGCTTACAGATCCTCACTGAAGCTTTCTTT
>few|-|TRBJ1-5|TRBV4-3
CASSPTVNSNQPQHF
TGCGCCAGCAGCCCGACAGTTAATAGCAATCAGCCCCAGCATTTT
>-|-|TRBJ2-7|TRBV27
CASMGGSGDSYEQYF
TGTGCCAGCATGGGGGGCTCTGGGGACTCCTACGAGCAGTACTTC
>-|-|TRBJ1-2|TRBV9
CASSVGRADYGYTF
TGTGCCAGCAGCGTAGGTAGGGCGGATTACGGCTACACCTTC
>-|-|TRBJ2-2|TRBV5-6
CASSLRQAITGELFF
TGTGCCAGCAGTCTACGACAGGCGATCACCGGGGAGCTGTTTTTT
>few|-|TRBJ1-5|TRBV6-1
CASSGGGLGQPQHF
TGTGCCAGCAGTGGGGGGGGCTTGGGGCAGCCCCAGCATTTT